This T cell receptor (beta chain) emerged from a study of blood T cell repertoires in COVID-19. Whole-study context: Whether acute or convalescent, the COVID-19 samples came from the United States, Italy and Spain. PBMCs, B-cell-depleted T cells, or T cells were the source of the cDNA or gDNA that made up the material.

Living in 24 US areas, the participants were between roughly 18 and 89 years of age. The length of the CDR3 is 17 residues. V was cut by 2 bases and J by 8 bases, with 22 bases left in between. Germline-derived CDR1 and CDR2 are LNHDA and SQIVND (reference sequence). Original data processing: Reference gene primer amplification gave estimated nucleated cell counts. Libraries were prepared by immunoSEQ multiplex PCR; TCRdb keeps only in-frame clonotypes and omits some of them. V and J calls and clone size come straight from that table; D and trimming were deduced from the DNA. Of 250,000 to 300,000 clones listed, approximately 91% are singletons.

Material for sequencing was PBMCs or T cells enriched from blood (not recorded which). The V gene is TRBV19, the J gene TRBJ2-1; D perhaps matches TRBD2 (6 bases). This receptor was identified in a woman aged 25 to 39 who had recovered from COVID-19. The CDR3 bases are TGTGCCAGTAGTATAACCCCATCTCGGGGGACGATCGATGAGCAGTTCTTC. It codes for CASSITPSRGTIDEQFF.